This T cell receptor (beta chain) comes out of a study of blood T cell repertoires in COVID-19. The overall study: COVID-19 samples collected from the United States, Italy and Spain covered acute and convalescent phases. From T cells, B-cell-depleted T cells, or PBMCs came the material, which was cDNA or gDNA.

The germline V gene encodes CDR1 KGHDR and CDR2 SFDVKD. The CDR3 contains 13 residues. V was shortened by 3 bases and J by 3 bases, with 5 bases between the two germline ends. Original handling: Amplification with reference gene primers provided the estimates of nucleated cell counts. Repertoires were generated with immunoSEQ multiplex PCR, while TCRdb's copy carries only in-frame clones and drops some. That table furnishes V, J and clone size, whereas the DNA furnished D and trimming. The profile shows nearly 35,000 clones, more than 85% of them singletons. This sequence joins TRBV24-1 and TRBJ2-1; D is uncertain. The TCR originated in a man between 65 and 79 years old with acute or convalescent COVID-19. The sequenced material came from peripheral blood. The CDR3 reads CATSDPFYNEQFF. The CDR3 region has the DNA TGTGCCACCAGTGATCCATTCTACAATGAGCAGTTCTTC.